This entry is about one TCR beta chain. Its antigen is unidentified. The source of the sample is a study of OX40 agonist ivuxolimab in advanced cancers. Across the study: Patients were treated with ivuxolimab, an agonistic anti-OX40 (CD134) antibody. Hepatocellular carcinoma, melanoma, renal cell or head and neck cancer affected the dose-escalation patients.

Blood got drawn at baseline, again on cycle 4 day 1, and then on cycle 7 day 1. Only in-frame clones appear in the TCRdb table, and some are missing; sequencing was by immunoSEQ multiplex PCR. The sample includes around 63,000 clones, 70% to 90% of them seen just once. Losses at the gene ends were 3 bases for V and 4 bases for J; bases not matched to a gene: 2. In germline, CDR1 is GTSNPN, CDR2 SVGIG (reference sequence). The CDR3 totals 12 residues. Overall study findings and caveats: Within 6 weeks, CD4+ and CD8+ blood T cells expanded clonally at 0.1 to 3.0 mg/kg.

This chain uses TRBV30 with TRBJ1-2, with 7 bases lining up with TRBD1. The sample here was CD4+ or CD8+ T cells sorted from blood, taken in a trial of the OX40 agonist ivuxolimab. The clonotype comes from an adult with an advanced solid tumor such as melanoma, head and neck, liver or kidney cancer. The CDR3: CAWSRDSYGYTF. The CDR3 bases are TGTGCCTGGAGCCGGGACAGCTATGGCTACACCTTC.